The sequence of this T cell receptor (beta chain) was determined in a study of T cells expressing NK-cell markers. Study in general: According to the study, TCR beta repertoires originated from sorted CD3+CD56+NKG2C+, CD3+CD56+NKG2C- and CD3+CD56-NKG2C+ T cells.

One entry per CDR3 protein, without DNA, is what TCRdb gives after re-calling the 5' RACE reads. The sample shows 400,000 to 550,000 distinct CDR3 sequences, and about 7.1% sits with its ten largest clones. The CDR3 is 16 amino acids. CDR1 is MGHRA, CDR2 YSYEKL, per germline. The genes are TRBV4-1 and TRBJ2-1; absent DNA, TCRdb's TRBD1 call cannot be checked. This clonotype originated in a woman between 18 and 70 years old in good health. Sequenced material: blood T cells: a sorted CD56 or NKG2C T cell subset, CD4+ or CD8+ T cells, or bulk PBMC T cells (not recorded which). The CDR3 reads CASSIRWTGVGNEQFF.